This T cell receptor beta chain was identified during a study of blood T cell repertoires in COVID-19 (TCRdb year 2020). At the level of the whole study: The collaborator samples originated in the United States, Italy and Spain and spanned the acute and convalescent phases of COVID-19. The material from the prospective study consisted of cDNA or gDNA derived from T cells, B-cell-depleted T cells, or PBMCs. Subjects who had been exposed to COVID-19, were actively infected with it, or had recovered from it provided the deeply sampled blood TCRbeta repertoires that made up the dataset. The repertoires were released in a freely available public database meant as a resource for research on the immune response to SARS-CoV-2. Samples were obtained from the ongoing ImmuneRACE study (first 160 participants) and from 950 to 1,500 subjects provided by 6 global collaborators. A de-identified subject ID, COVID-19 status, age in years and sex were almost always included in the sample metadata. Where HLA class I and class II types were available, the types were taken from metadata supplied by the sample provider, not from assay-based typing.

Taken from the germline V gene, the CDR1 and CDR2 loops are MGHRA and YSYEKL. V and J are truncated by 0 bases and 4 bases respectively, leaving an intervening sequence of 10 bases. Inclusive of the bounding cysteine and phenylalanine, the CDR3 is 15 residues long. CDR3 DNA is the only sequence kept; it has 45 bases, read in frame from the first base. Whole blood was collected in K2EDTA tubes by collaborating institutions according to the institutions' own protocols. For TCRbeta analysis, collaborators shipped samples in one of three forms: frozen whole blood, isolated PBMCs, or DNA extracted from either of those sample types. The immunoSEQ Assay, a bias-controlled multiplex PCR, was used to amplify TCRbeta CDR3 regions from genomic DNA. The original pipeline was this. The number of nucleated cells in each sample was estimated by amplification of reference gene primers within the assay. To quantify the absolute abundance of each unique TCRbeta CDR3 rearrangement, sequence reads were collapsed and filtered. Productive Simpson clonality was computed per sample as the square root of Simpson's diversity index over productive rearrangements. The source is immuneACCESS, and TCRdb retained only in-frame sequences with V and J called. Part of the clones is not carried over; for the studies checked, unresolved V genes explain less than half of this, and the remainder is unexplained. D and trimming come from the DNA, and the V and J calls and clone size come from that table. The sample data list about 75,000 clones, and around 74% of these were observed just once. The ten largest clones capture about 5.4% of the sample.

General study outcomes and caveats: How much clinical and demographic metadata was included differed by source and by participant, and the metadata was provided uncurated.

With regard to this clone: The clone's antigen remains unknown. No base quality information exists; no much larger clone differs at one position.

This sequence uses TRBV4-1 and TRBJ2-1, with TRBD2 as a weak D call on 5 bases. The sequencing sample was made of peripheral blood. The sequence was collected from a woman of 80 years or more with active or convalescent COVID-19. CDR3 sequence: CASSQEGRKYNEQFF. The DNA sequence is given as TGCGCCAGCAGCCAAGAGGGGAGAAAGTACAATGAGCAGTTCTTC.